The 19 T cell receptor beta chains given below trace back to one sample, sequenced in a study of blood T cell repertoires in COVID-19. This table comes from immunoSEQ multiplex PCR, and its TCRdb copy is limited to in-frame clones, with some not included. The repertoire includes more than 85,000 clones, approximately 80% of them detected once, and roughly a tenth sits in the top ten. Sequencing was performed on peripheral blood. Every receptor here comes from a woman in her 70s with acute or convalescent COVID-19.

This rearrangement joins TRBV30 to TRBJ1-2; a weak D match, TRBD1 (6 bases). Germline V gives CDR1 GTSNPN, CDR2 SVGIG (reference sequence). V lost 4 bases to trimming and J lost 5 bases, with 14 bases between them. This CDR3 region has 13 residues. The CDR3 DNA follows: TGTGCCTGGACCTTGGGGGGGGCATATGGCTACACCTTC. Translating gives CAWTLGGAYGYTF.

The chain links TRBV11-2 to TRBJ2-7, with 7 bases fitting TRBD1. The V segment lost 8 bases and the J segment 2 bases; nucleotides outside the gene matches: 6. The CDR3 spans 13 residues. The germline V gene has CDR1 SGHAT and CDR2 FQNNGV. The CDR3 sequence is CASSVGGPYEQYF. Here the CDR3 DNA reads TGTGCCAGCTCGGTAGGGGGCCCCTACGAGCAGTACTTC. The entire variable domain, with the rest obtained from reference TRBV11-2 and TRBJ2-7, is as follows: EAGVAQSPRYKIIEKRQSVAFWCNPISGHATLYWYQQILGQGPKLLIQFQNNGVVDDSQLPKDRFSAERLKGVDSTLKIQPAKLEDSAVYLCASSVGGPYEQYFGPGTRLTVT.

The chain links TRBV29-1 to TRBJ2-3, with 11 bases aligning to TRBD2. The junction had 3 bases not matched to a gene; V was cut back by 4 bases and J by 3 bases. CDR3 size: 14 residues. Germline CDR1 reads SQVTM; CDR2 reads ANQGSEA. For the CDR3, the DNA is TGCAGCGTTGGGGGGACTAGCGGAACAGATACGCAGTATTTT. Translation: CSVGGTSGTDTQYF.

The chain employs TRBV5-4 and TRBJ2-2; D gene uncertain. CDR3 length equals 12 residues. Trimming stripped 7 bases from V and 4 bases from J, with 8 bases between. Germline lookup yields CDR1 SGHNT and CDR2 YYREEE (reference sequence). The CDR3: CASPLSTGELFF. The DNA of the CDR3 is TGTGCCAGCCCGTTGTCCACCGGGGAGCTGTTTTTT.

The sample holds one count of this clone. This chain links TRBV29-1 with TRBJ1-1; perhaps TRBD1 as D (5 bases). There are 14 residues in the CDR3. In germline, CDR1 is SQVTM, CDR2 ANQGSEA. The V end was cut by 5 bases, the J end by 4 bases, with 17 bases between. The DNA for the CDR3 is TGCAGCGTTAACACCTGGGTGGGGGGCACTGAAGCTTTCTTT. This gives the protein CSVNTWVGGTEAFF.

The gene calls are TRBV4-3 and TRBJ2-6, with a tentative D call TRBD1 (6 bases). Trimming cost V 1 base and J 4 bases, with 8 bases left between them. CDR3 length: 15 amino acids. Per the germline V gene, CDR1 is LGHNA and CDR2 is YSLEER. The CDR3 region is CASSQADRGANVLTF. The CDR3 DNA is TGCGCCAGCAGCCAAGCTGACAGGGGGGCCAACGTCCTGACTTTC.

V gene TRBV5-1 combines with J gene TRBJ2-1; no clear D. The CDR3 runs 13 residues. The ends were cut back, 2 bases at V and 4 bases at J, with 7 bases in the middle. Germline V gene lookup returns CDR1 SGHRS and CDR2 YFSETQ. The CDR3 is CASSFITYNEQFF. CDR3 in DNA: TGCGCCAGCAGCTTCATAACATACAATGAGCAGTTCTTC.

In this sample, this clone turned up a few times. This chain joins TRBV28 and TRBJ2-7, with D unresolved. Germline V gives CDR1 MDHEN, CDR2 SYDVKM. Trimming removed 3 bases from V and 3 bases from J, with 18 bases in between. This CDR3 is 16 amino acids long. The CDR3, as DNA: TGTGCCAGCAGTTTCTCTCTAGTAATAAGTCGCTACGAGCAGTACTTC. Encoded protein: CASSFSLVISRYEQYF. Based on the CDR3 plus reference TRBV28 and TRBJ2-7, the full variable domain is DVKVTQSSRYLVKRTGEKVFLECVQDMDHENMFWYRQDPGLGLRLIYFSYDVKMKEKGDIPEGYSVSREKKERFSLILESASTNQTSMYLCASSFSLVISRYEQYFGPGTRLTVT.

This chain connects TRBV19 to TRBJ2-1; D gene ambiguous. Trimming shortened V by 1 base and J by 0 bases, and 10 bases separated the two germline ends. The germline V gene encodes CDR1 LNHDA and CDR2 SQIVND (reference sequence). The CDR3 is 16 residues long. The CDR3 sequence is CASSIADSPSYNEQFF. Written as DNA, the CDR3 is TGTGCCAGTAGTATAGCGGATAGCCCCTCCTACAATGAGCAGTTCTTC.

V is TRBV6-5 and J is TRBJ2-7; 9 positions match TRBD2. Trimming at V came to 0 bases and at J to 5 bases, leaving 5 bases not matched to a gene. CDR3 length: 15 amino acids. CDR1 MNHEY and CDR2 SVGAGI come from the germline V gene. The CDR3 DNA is TGTGCCAGCAGTTACTCGGGCGGGGGGGCCGACGAGCAGTACTTC. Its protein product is CASSYSGGGADEQYF.

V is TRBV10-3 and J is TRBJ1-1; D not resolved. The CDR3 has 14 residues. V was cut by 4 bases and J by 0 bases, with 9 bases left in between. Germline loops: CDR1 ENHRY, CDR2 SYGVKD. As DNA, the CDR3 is TGTGCCATCAGTGGGAGGGTTATGAACACTGAAGCTTTCTTT. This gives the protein CAISGRVMNTEAFF.

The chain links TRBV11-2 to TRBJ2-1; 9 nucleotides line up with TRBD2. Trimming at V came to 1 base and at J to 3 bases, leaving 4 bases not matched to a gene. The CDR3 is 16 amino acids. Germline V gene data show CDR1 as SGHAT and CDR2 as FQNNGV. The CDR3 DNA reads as TGTGCCAGCAGCTTAGGTAGCGGGAGATACTACAATGAGCAGTTCTTC. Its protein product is CASSLGSGRYYNEQFF.

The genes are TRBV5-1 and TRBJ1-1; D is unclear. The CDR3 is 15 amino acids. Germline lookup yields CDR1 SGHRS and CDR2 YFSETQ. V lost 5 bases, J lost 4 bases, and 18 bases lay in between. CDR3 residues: CASRKLQFFGTEAFF. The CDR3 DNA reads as TGCGCCAGCAGGAAATTACAGTTTTTTGGCACTGAAGCTTTCTTT. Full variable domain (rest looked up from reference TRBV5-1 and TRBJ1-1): KAGVTQTPRYLIKTRGQQVTLSCSPISGHRSVSWYQQTPGQGLQFLFEYFSETQRNKGNFPGRFSGRQFSNSRSEMNVSTLELGDSALYLCASRKLQFFGTEAFFGQGTRLTVV.

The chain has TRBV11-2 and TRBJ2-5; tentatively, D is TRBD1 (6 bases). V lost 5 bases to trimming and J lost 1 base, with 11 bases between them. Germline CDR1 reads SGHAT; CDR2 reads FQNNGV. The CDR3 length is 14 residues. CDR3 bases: TGTGCCAGCAGCCCAGGACAGCGCCAAGAGACCCAGTACTTC. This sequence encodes CASSPGQRQETQYF.

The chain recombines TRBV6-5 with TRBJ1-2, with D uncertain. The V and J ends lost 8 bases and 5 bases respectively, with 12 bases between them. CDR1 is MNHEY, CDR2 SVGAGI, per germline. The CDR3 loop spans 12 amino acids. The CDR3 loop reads CASHRIGYGYTF. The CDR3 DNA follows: TGTGCCAGCCATCGAATCGGGTATGGCTACACCTTC.

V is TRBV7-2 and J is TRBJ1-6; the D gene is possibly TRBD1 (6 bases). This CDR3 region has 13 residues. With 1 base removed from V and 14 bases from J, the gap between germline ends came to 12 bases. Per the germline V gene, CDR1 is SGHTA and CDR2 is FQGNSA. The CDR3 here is CASSLEAGQSLHF. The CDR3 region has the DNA TGTGCCAGCAGCTTAGAGGCCGGACAGTCCCTCCACTTT.

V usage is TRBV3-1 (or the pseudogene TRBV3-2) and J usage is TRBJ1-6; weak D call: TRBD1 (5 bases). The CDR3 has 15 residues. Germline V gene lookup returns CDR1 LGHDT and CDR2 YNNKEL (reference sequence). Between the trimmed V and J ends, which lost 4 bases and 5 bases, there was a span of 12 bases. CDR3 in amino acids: CASSRGDDDNSPLHF. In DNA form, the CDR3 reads TGTGCCAGCAGCCGGGGGGACGACGATAATTCACCCCTCCACTTT.

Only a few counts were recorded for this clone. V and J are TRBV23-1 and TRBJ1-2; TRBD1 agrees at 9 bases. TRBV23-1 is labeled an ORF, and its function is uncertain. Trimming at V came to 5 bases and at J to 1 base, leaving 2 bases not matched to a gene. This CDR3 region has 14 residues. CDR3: CASSDRGNNYGYTF. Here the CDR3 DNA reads TGCGCCAGCAGTGACAGGGGGAATAACTATGGCTACACCTTC.

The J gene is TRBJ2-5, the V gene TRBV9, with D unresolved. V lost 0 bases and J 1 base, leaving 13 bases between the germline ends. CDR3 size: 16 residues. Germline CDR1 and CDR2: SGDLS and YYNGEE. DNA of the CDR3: TGTGCCAGCAGCGTAGACGTATCGAGCCTCCAAGAGACCCAGTACTTC. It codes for CASSVDVSSLQETQYF. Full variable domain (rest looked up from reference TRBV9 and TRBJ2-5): DSGVTQTPKHLITATGQRVTLRCSPRSGDLSVYWYQQSLDQGLQFLIQYYNGEERAKGNILERFSAQQFPDLHSELNLSSLELGDSALYFCASSVDVSSLQETQYFGPGTRLLVL.